The 20 T cell receptor beta chains presented below share a single source sample, sequenced in a study of blood T cell repertoires in COVID-19 (dated by TCRdb to the early 2020s). The library came from the immunoSEQ multiplex PCR assay. TCRdb's version of the immuneACCESS table is confined to in-frame rearrangements and falls short of the full clone set. An unresolved V gene accounts for under half of the shortfall where checked; the remainder is of unknown origin. Present in this sample are 110,000 to 150,000 clones, around 80% of which were seen just once. Jointly, the top ten make up more than 5% of the sample. The sample comprised PBMCs or T cells enriched from blood (not recorded which). These receptors all come from a woman in her forties or fifties who had recovered from COVID-19.

The V gene is TRBV4-1, the J gene TRBJ1-2, with 9 bases fitting TRBD1. The germline gives CDR1 MGHRA, CDR2 YSYEKL. V gave up 4 bases and J gave up 4 bases; unmatched junction bases: 7. The CDR3 covers 15 residues. For the CDR3, the DNA is TGCGCCAGCAGCCTCCGGGACAGGGAACTCTATGGCTACACCTTC. Amino acid sequence: CASSLRDRELYGYTF.

The chain uses TRBV28 and TRBJ1-6; the D is unclear. Trimming took 3 bases from V and 7 from J, leaving 19 bases between them. This CDR3 contains 17 residues. The germline V gene encodes CDR1 MDHEN and CDR2 SYDVKM. The chain's CDR3 is CASSLTGSLVGNSPLHF. Here the CDR3 DNA reads TGTGCCAGCAGTTTGACGGGATCTCTAGTAGGAAATTCACCCCTCCACTTT.

The V and J genes are TRBV5-1 and TRBJ2-7; 10 bases are shared with TRBD2. CDR3 length equals 17 residues. The germline gives CDR1 SGHRS, CDR2 YFSETQ. V lost 4 bases, J lost 4 bases, and 14 bases stayed unmatched. The CDR3 bases are TGCGCCAGCAGCCTGGGCCTGCTAGCGGGGGATTTTTACGAGCAGTACTTC. As protein: CASSLGLLAGDFYEQYF. Using reference TRBV5-1 and TRBJ2-7 for the parts outside the CDR3, the full variable domain is KAGVTQTPRYLIKTRGQQVTLSCSPISGHRSVSWYQQTPGQGLQFLFEYFSETQRNKGNFPGRFSGRQFSNSRSEMNVSTLELGDSALYLCASSLGLLAGDFYEQYFGPGTRLTVT.

J is TRBJ1-1 and V is TRBV5-1; D ambiguous. Germline CDR1 SGHRS, CDR2 YFSETQ. The CDR3 length is 14 residues. V was trimmed by 4 bases and J by 5 bases, leaving 15 bases between them. The chain's CDR3 is CASSKRTGGTEAFF. The CDR3, as DNA: TGCGCCAGCAGCAAACGAACCGGAGGGACTGAAGCTTTCTTT.

CDR3 sequence (DNA): TGTGCCAGCAGAACTAGCGGGGGCCTATCCTACGAGCAGTACTTC. Translated: CASRTSGGLSYEQYF. This chain uses TRBV2 with TRBJ2-7, with 11 bases aligning to TRBD2. CDR1 is SNHLY and CDR2 is FYNNEI in the germline V gene. Losses at the gene ends were 6 bases for V and 1 base for J; bases not matched to a gene: 5. The length of the CDR3 is 15 residues.

The chain combines TRBV6-4 with TRBJ2-2; the match to TRBD1 covers 8 bases. Germline assignment: CDR1 MRHNA and CDR2 SNTAGT. The CDR3 runs 15 residues. Germline trimming cut 6 bases from V and 4 bases from J; bases unmatched to any gene: 7. The CDR3 spells CASSGQGGSTGELFF. The CDR3 bases are TGTGCCAGCAGCGGACAGGGCGGAAGCACCGGGGAGCTGTTTTTT.

The CDR3 region is CASSTRGLGAFF. The DNA for the CDR3 is TGTGCCAGTAGTACCCGGGGACTCGGAGCTTTCTTT. J is TRBJ1-1 and V is TRBV19, with TRBD1 as a possible D gene (5 bases). Germline V lookup: CDR1 LNHDA, CDR2 SQIVND (reference sequence). This CDR3 comprises 12 residues. V was pared by 4 bases and J by 10 bases, with 13 bases between.

The sample holds a few counts of this clone. This rearrangement joins TRBV5-6 to TRBJ1-2; TRBD1 aligns across 7 bases. The CDR3 loop spans 15 amino acids. Losses at the gene ends were 3 bases for V and 3 bases for J; bases not matched to a gene: 8. The V gene's germline CDR1 is SGHDT and CDR2 YYEEEE. The chain's CDR3 is CASSSGTATYYGYTF. The DNA for the CDR3 is TGTGCCAGCAGCTCCGGGACAGCGACCTACTATGGCTACACCTTC.

The V call is TRBV5-5, the J call TRBJ1-4, with D possibly being TRBD1 (5 bases). V was pared by 1 base and J by 5 bases, with 12 bases between. Germline CDR1 and CDR2: SGHKS and YYEKEE (reference sequence). CDR3 length equals 15 residues. Written as DNA, the CDR3 is TGTGCCAGCAGCTTGTTAGGGGCTCACAATGAAAAACTGTTTTTT. This codes for CASSLLGAHNEKLFF.

In this sample, this clone turned up once. This chain links TRBV15 with TRBJ1-1; 7 positions match TRBD1. V dropped 8 bases and J dropped 0; count of bases not matched to a gene: 6. This CDR3 has 14 residues. Germline CDR1 reads LNHNV; CDR2 reads YYDKDF (reference sequence). This CDR3 is CATQGGSVNTEAFF. CDR3 DNA: TGTGCCACCCAGGGGGGCTCGGTGAACACTGAAGCTTTCTTT.

This chain links TRBV6-2 or TRBV6-3 with TRBJ1-2; 8 bases map to TRBD1. The CDR3 has 14 amino acids. V gave up 4 bases and J gave up 6 bases; unmatched junction bases: 7. The germline V gene encodes CDR1 MNHEY and CDR2 SVGEGT. CDR3 amino acids: CASSSGQASDGYTF. The CDR3 DNA follows: TGTGCCAGCAGTTCGGGACAGGCTTCGGATGGCTACACCTTC.

V usage is TRBV7-6 and J usage is TRBJ1-4; D ambiguous. From germline, CDR1 is SGHVS and CDR2 FNYEAQ. This CDR3 contains 12 residues. Trimming stripped 4 bases from V and 8 bases from J, with 8 bases between. In DNA form, the CDR3 reads TGTGCCAGCAGCTCTCTAGGAGAAAAACTGTTTTTT. It is translated as CASSSLGEKLFF.

This sequence joins TRBV7-9 and TRBJ1-6; the D gene is possibly TRBD1 (5 bases). CDR1 is SEHNR and CDR2 is FQNEAQ in the germline V gene (reference sequence). V was trimmed by 2 bases and J by 9 bases, leaving 8 bases between them. This CDR3 region has 13 residues. CDR3 sequence: CASSLQGGSPLHF. CDR3 bases: TGTGCCAGCAGCTTACAGGGAGGTTCACCCCTCCACTTT.

This sequence joins TRBV5-1 and TRBJ1-1; 7 nucleotides agree with TRBD1. Looked up from germline, CDR1 is SGHRS and CDR2 is YFSETQ. There are 14 residues in the CDR3. J was trimmed by 0 bases and V by 4 bases; bases with no gene match: 3. The CDR3 sequence is CASSPQGMNTEAFF. CDR3 nucleotide sequence: TGCGCCAGCAGCCCACAGGGGATGAACACTGAAGCTTTCTTT.

This clone was seen a handful of times. The chain couples TRBV7-9 to TRBJ1-6; the D gene is possibly TRBD1 (5 bases). With 5 bases removed from V and 6 bases from J, the gap between germline ends came to 11 bases. Per germline, CDR1 SEHNR and CDR2 FQNEAQ (reference sequence). This CDR3 has 14 amino acids. The CDR3 sequence: CASSLQGVNSPLHF. The CDR3 nucleotides read TGTGCCAGCAGCCTTCAGGGCGTTAATTCACCCCTCCACTTT. The full variable domain, with the rest looked up from reference TRBV7-9 and TRBJ1-6, is DTGVSQNPRHKITKRGQNVTFRCDPISEHNRLYWYRQTLGQGPEFLTYFQNEAQLEKSRLLSDRFSAERPKGSFSTLEIQRTEQGDSAMYLCASSLQGVNSPLHFGNGTRLTVT.

This clone was recorded only once. This chain links TRBV28 with TRBJ2-7; TRBD1 is a possible D gene (7 bases). Trimming took off 6 bases at V and 1 base at J, with 22 bases between the two ends. The germline gives CDR1 MDHEN, CDR2 SYDVKM. The CDR3 runs 17 residues. CDR3 DNA sequence: TGTGCCAGCAGCCTGGGAGGAAGGGGGCGAAAATCCTACGAGCAGTACTTC. This codes for CASSLGGRGRKSYEQYF.

The V and J genes are TRBV5-3 and TRBJ1-5; 7 bases line up with TRBD1. TRBV5-3 is known as an ORF, though its function is uncertain. The CDR3 consists of 15 residues. V shed 4 bases, J shed 0 bases, and the junction held 4 bases outside the gene matches. CDR3 amino acids: CARSPGQHSNQPQHF. The CDR3 nucleotides are TGTGCCAGAAGCCCGGGACAGCATAGCAATCAGCCCCAGCATTTT.

V usage is TRBV5-1 and J usage is TRBJ2-1; possible D gene TRBD1, 5 bases. The germline V and J ends were trimmed by 4 bases and 5 bases, with 16 bases remaining between them. Germline assignment: CDR1 SGHRS and CDR2 YFSETQ. The CDR3 has 15 amino acids. In DNA, the CDR3 is TGCGCCAGCAGCCGTCAGGGTTCGGTGAACAATGAGCAGTTCTTC. This sequence encodes CASSRQGSVNNEQFF.

This clone has a single count. The chain combines TRBV29-1 with TRBJ2-2; tentative D call: TRBD1 (5 bases). The V gene lost 6 bases and the J gene lost 4 bases, with 15 bases spanning the gap. The CDR3 length is 14 residues. Germline assignment: CDR1 SQVTM and CDR2 ANQGSEA. The CDR3 protein is CSVTGALTTGELFF. Here the CDR3 DNA reads TGCAGCGTCACTGGGGCGTTGACCACCGGGGAGCTGTTTTTT.

The J gene is TRBJ1-1, the V gene TRBV27; a possible D gene is TRBD1 (6 bases). V shed 6 bases and J shed 5 bases, with 16 bases lying between them. Per the germline V gene, CDR1 is MNHEY and CDR2 is SMNVEV (reference sequence). CDR3 length: 14 residues. This CDR3 reads CASRYLDRSTEAFF. As DNA, the CDR3 is TGTGCCAGCAGATATCTCGACAGGTCTACTGAAGCTTTCTTT.